Only a few counts were recorded for the clone carrying this T cell receptor beta chain. Its antigen is unidentified. Using its own MiXCR run on the RT-PCR reads, TCRdb lists one record per CDR3 protein. The sample has more than 600,000 distinct CDR3 sequences; around 18% are singletons. The data derive from a study of response to subunit inactivated influenza vaccine. Whole-study results and caveats: That few new T cells are recruited by each seasonal influenza vaccination was the authors' suggestion.

Germline values: CDR1 SEHNR, CDR2 FQNEAQ (reference sequence). The CDR3 runs to 13 residues. The ends were cut back, 6 bases at V and 7 bases at J, with 16 bases in the middle. The chain is built from TRBV7-9 and TRBJ2-7; tentatively, D is TRBD1 (6 bases). The sequences come from PBMCs from blood, collected about 5 days after vaccination. The sequence came from a man aged 45-65 years who received an inactivated influenza vaccine. In DNA form, the CDR3 reads TGTGCCAGCAGACGTACGGGGCAGGGGGAGCAGTACTTC. It translates to CASRRTGQGEQYF.